This note documents a single T cell receptor beta chain sequence. Antigen: not known. The record originates from a study of OX40 agonist ivuxolimab in advanced cancers. In the study overall: Patients with prior anti-PD-1, anti-PD-L1 or anti-CTLA-4 therapy were eligible; about 41% had some.

Assay: immunoSEQ multiplex PCR; the TCRdb copy retains only in-frame clones and omits some. The top ten clones hold almost 9.5% of a sample with around 30,000 clones, roughly nine tenths of them seen once. Findings of the study overall: Partly responding patients at 0.1-3.0 mg/kg showed some of the smallest clonal expansion. Within 6 weeks, CD4+ and CD8+ blood T cells expanded clonally at 0.1 to 3.0 mg/kg. Low normalized T-cell clonal expansion also characterized some of the nonresponders.

Germline V gene data show CDR1 as SGHVS and CDR2 as FNYEAQ. The trim removed 4 bases at V and 2 bases at J, leaving 2 bases unmatched. CDR3 length: 13 amino acids. The starting material was CD4+ or CD8+ T cells sorted from blood, obtained in a trial of the OX40 agonist ivuxolimab. J is TRBJ2-7 and V is TRBV7-6; 7 bases agree with TRBD2. The clonotype was recovered from an adult with an advanced solid tumor such as melanoma, head and neck, liver or kidney cancer. CDR3 amino acids: CASSSRGAYEQYF. The CDR3 DNA reads TGTGCCAGCAGCTCCCGGGGGGCCTACGAGCAGTACTTC.